The 20 T cell receptor beta chains listed next were all sequenced from one sample in a study of blood T cell repertoires in COVID-19. The assay was immunoSEQ multiplex PCR, and TCRdb's table has in-frame clones only and misses some. This table holds 290,000 or so clones, around nine tenths found once. The sequenced material came from PBMCs or T cells enriched from blood (not recorded which). The origin of the receptors is a woman aged 25 to 45 who had recovered from COVID-19.

The chain links TRBV5-4 to TRBJ2-7; 7 positions match TRBD2. The CDR3 is 14 residues long. Germline V CDR1 and CDR2: SGHNT, YYREEE (reference sequence). Trimming removed 6 bases from V and 4 bases from J; junction bases left unmatched: 10. Here the CDR3 DNA reads TGTGCCAGCACCTGGGGGGAGGGGCCTTACGAGCAGTACTTC. Translation: CASTWGEGPYEQYF.

V is TRBV10-1 and J is TRBJ2-3, with D possibly TRBD2 on 6 matching bases. V was trimmed by 1 base and J by 0 bases, leaving 11 bases between them. There are 16 residues in the CDR3. CDR1 is WNHNN and CDR2 is SYGVQD in the germline V gene (reference sequence). This CDR3 is CASSEWRDPSTDTQYF. In DNA form, the CDR3 reads TGCGCCAGCAGTGAGTGGCGGGACCCAAGCACAGATACGCAGTATTTT.

This clone has more than one count but fewer than ten. This chain links TRBV27 with TRBJ2-7, with D possibly matching TRBD1 (5 bases). CDR3 length equals 13 residues. Germline-derived CDR1 and CDR2 are MNHEY and SMNVEV (reference sequence). Trimming left V 2 bases short and J 1 base short, with 6 bases between. CDR3 in amino acids: CASSLQGSYEQYF. The DNA of the CDR3 is TGTGCCAGCAGTTTACAGGGATCCTACGAGCAGTACTTC.

The CDR3 spells CASSLSHAGLLYNEQFF. CDR3 DNA: TGTGCCAGCAGCTTATCCCACGCGGGACTACTCTACAATGAGCAGTTCTTC. This chain joins TRBV11-2 and TRBJ2-1; 7 bases agree with TRBD2. J gave up 3 bases and V 2 bases, and 10 bases lay outside the gene matches. Germline-derived CDR1 and CDR2 are SGHAT and FQNNGV. The CDR3 is 17 amino acids. The full variable domain, its missing parts supplied by reference TRBV11-2 and TRBJ2-1, is EAGVAQSPRYKIIEKRQSVAFWCNPISGHATLYWYQQILGQGPKLLIQFQNNGVVDDSQLPKDRFSAERLKGVDSTLKIQPAKLEDSAVYLCASSLSHAGLLYNEQFFGPGTRLTVL.

This chain connects TRBV5-1 to TRBJ1-1, with 7 bases identical to TRBD1. Germline trimming cut 3 bases from V and 8 bases from J; bases unmatched to any gene: 10. This CDR3 comprises 14 residues. Germline V CDR1 and CDR2: SGHRS, YFSETQ. CDR3 in DNA: TGCGCCAGCAGCTGGAGACAGGGATCAGCCGAAGCTTTCTTT. Amino acid sequence: CASSWRQGSAEAFF.

The V and J genes are TRBV3-1 (or the pseudogene TRBV3-2) and TRBJ2-7; TRBD1 matches at 7 bases. This CDR3 has 18 amino acids. With 0 bases clipped from V and 0 bases from J, the junction kept 11 bases outside the gene matches. Germline loops: CDR1 LGHDT, CDR2 YNNKEL (reference sequence). The DNA for the CDR3 is TGTGCCAGCAGCCAAGATGGATACCCAGGGGGAAGCTCCTACGAGCAGTACTTC. Translating gives CASSQDGYPGGSSYEQYF.

This chain joins TRBV18 and TRBJ2-7, with 10 bases matching TRBD1. The V gene's germline CDR1 is KGHSH and CDR2 LQKENI. V was clipped by 5 bases and J by 3 bases; unmatched bases: 7. The CDR3 covers 15 residues. The CDR3, as DNA: TGTGCCAGCTCAACCGGGACAGGGGTCAACTACGAGCAGTACTTC. This codes for CASSTGTGVNYEQYF.

V and J are TRBV28 and TRBJ2-7; TRBD1 matches 9 bases. Trimming removed 7 bases from V and 6 bases from J; junction bases left unmatched: 13. CDR1 and CDR2 (germline): MDHEN, SYDVKM. CDR3 length equals 15 residues. In DNA, the CDR3 is TGTGCCAGCAAACCCGGGGACAGGGAGGTTCGCGAGCAGTACTTC. This sequence encodes CASKPGDREVREQYF.

This chain connects TRBV11-2 to TRBJ1-4; D might be TRBD1 (5 bases). The CDR3 sequence is 15 residues long. Looked up from germline, CDR1 is SGHAT and CDR2 is FQNNGV. V lost 5 bases, J lost 5 bases, and 15 bases lay in between. The CDR3 sequence: CASSRRGTANEKLFF. The CDR3 nucleotides are TGTGCCAGCAGCCGTCGGGGGACCGCGAATGAAAAACTGTTTTTT.

J is TRBJ2-5 and V is TRBV12-3 or TRBV12-4, with 7 positions matching TRBD1. This CDR3 region has 13 residues. The V segment lost 6 bases and the J segment 3 bases; nucleotides outside the gene matches: 4. For the CDR3, the DNA is TGTGCCAGCAGCCTGACAGGGAAAGAGACCCAGTACTTC. Protein product: CASSLTGKETQYF.

The chain has TRBV7-9 and TRBJ2-3, with a possible D match to TRBD2 (6 bases). From germline, CDR1 is SEHNR and CDR2 FQNEAQ (reference sequence). The CDR3 length is 15 residues. Between the trimmed V and J ends, which lost 8 bases and 3 bases, there was a span of 18 bases. CDR3 in amino acids: CASAPEGHPTDTQYF. DNA for the CDR3: TGTGCCAGCGCTCCGGAGGGGCATCCGACAGATACGCAGTATTTT. The entire variable domain, with the rest obtained from reference TRBV7-9 and TRBJ2-3, is as follows: DTGVSQNPRHKITKRGQNVTFRCDPISEHNRLYWYRQTLGQGPEFLTYFQNEAQLEKSRLLSDRFSAERPKGSFSTLEIQRTEQGDSAMYLCASAPEGHPTDTQYFGPGTRLTVL.

V is TRBV5-1 and J is TRBJ1-1; D not certain. The CDR3 spans 13 residues. Trimming shortened V by 3 bases and J by 2 bases, and 8 bases separated the two germline ends. Per germline, CDR1 SGHRS and CDR2 YFSETQ. CDR3 loop: CASSYTDNTEAFF. The CDR3 DNA reads TGCGCCAGCAGCTATACAGATAACACTGAAGCTTTCTTT.

The chain carries TRBV4-3 and TRBJ1-4; D is unclear. CDR3 size: 14 residues. V was shortened by 3 bases and J by 8 bases, with 13 bases between the two germline ends. Germline V CDR1 and CDR2: LGHNA, YSLEER. CDR3 sequence (DNA): TGCGCCAGCAGCCATTTCGAACGGGGAGAAAAACTGTTTTTT. This sequence encodes CASSHFERGEKLFF.

The chain employs TRBV24-1 and TRBJ2-1; TRBD1 matches at 8 bases. Germline V lookup: CDR1 KGHDR, CDR2 SFDVKD. The CDR3 runs to 17 residues. V shed 2 bases and J 1 base; nucleotides not matched to a gene: 6. The CDR3 is CATSDSGQGKSYNEQFF. The CDR3 DNA follows: TGTGCCACCAGTGATTCTGGACAGGGTAAATCCTACAATGAGCAGTTCTTC.

The chain is built from TRBV4-3 and TRBJ2-7; 8 nucleotides line up with TRBD2. V dropped 0 bases and J dropped 0; count of bases not matched to a gene: 4. Looked up from germline, CDR1 is LGHNA and CDR2 is YSLEER. The CDR3 spans 16 residues. This CDR3 reads CASSQDSSGSSYEQYF. The CDR3 DNA is TGCGCCAGCAGCCAAGATAGCAGCGGGAGCTCCTACGAGCAGTACTTC.

This chain joins TRBV9 and TRBJ2-3, with D perhaps matching TRBD1 (6 bases). V lost 4 bases and J lost 2, with 26 bases in between. CDR1 SGDLS and CDR2 YYNGEE come from the germline V gene. This CDR3 has 19 residues. The CDR3 spells CASSRSPSYTGRYTDTQYF. The DNA of the CDR3 is TGTGCCAGCAGCCGCTCCCCTTCATACACAGGGCGCTACACAGATACGCAGTATTTT.

CDR3 region: CAWVDRGLSPLHF. The CDR3 DNA reads TGTGCCTGGGTTGACAGGGGGTTGTCACCCCTCCACTTT. The chain has TRBV30 and TRBJ1-6; 9 bases map to TRBD1. This CDR3 spans 13 amino acids. Germline loops: CDR1 GTSNPN, CDR2 SVGIG (reference sequence). V gave up 5 bases and J gave up 10 bases; unmatched junction bases: 6.

This sequence joins TRBV11-2 and TRBJ2-2, with 8 nucleotides matching TRBD1. CDR3 length: 13 residues. Germline assignment: CDR1 SGHAT and CDR2 FQNNGV. Unmatched junction bases numbered 4, after V lost 7 bases and J lost 6 bases. Written as DNA, the CDR3 is TGTGCCAGCAACCTCAGGGGGCCCGGGGAGCTGTTTTTT. Translated: CASNLRGPGELFF. The full variable domain, rest sourced from reference TRBV11-2 and TRBJ2-2, is EAGVAQSPRYKIIEKRQSVAFWCNPISGHATLYWYQQILGQGPKLLIQFQNNGVVDDSQLPKDRFSAERLKGVDSTLKIQPAKLEDSAVYLCASNLRGPGELFFGEGSRLTVL.

The CDR3 DNA is TGTGCCAGTAGTGGGACAGGGGTTCCCTACGAGCAGTACTTC. Translated: CASSGTGVPYEQYF. This sequence joins TRBV19 and TRBJ2-7; TRBD1 aligns across 10 bases. Looked up from germline, CDR1 is LNHDA and CDR2 is SQIVND (reference sequence). V shed 5 bases, J shed 2 bases, and the junction held 3 bases outside the gene matches. The CDR3 has 14 amino acids.

The chain is built from TRBV29-1 and TRBJ2-7; 8 bases are a match to TRBD1. Germline assignment: CDR1 SQVTM and CDR2 ANQGSEA. The trim removed 8 bases at V and 6 bases at J, leaving 3 bases unmatched. This CDR3 is 10 amino acids long. CDR3 residues: CSTGQGEQYF. The CDR3 DNA sequence: TGCAGCACAGGACAGGGCGAGCAGTACTTC.